This T cell receptor (beta chain) was captured by sequencing in a study of control samples from healthy donors and cancer patients. Clones were sequenced by immunoSEQ multiplex PCR, and TCRdb holds only the in-frame ones, with some missing. The data contain about 110,000 clones, about nine tenths of them seen just once; the ten biggest clones take up roughly 4%. The CDR3 has 15 residues. CDR1 KGHSH and CDR2 LQKENI come from the germline V gene. V trimming: 2 bases; J trimming: 7 bases; junction bases outside the gene matches: 7. Sequencing input: blood. The origin of this receptor is a human donor in good health. The donor label of this sample is uncertain. J is TRBJ2-3 and V is TRBV18, with 9 bases lining up with TRBD1. The CDR3 sequence is CASSPTGTGSYTQYF. CDR3 DNA sequence: TGTGCCAGCTCACCAACCGGGACAGGGTCATATACGCAGTATTTT.